These T cell receptor beta chains were read from a single sample in a study of shared clonotypes between healthy human individuals. Clones were sequenced by immunoSEQ multiplex PCR, and TCRdb holds only the in-frame ones, with some missing. The sample has around 2.3 million clones; 95% are singletons. The specimen sequenced was naive CD4+ T cells sorted from blood. Receptors originate from a man between 18 and 29 years old in good health. CDR3s include the opening cysteine and the closing phenylalanine or tryptophan. D genes are given only for firm matches. Clone size is stated in some rows and not others, as once, few, many or a class when expanded.

>once|TRBJ1-2|TRBV7-2|TRBD1
TGTGCCAGCAGCTTGGGACAGGGGTCCCCGATCCTCTATGGCTACACCTTC
CASSLGQGSPILYGYTF
>-|TRBJ2-1|TRBV5-6|-
TGTGCCAGCAGCTTGCCGCCAGGATCCTACAATGAGCAGTTCTTC
CASSLPPGSYNEQFF
>-|TRBJ2-7|TRBV5-4|TRBD2
TGTGCCAGCAGCTCACCTAGCGGGTCCTACGAGCAGTACTTC
CASSSPSGSYEQYF
>-|TRBJ2-7|TRBV6-5|-
TGTGCCAGCTCCCTCAAGAGGGTCTACGAGCAGTACTTC
CASSLKRVYEQYF
>once|TRBJ1-4|TRBV2|TRBD1
TGTGCCAGCAGGGGGACAGGGGGTGAAAAACTGTTTTTT
CASRGTGGEKLFF
>once|TRBJ2-1|TRBV28|TRBD2
TGTGCCAGCAGTAACCAGGGACTAGCGGGACTCAATGAGCAGTTCTTC
CASSNQGLAGLNEQFF
>-|TRBJ2-2|TRBV5-1|-
TGCGCCAGCAGCTTGGATGGTACGAGCGCCGGGGAGCTGTTTTTT
CASSLDGTSAGELFF
>-|TRBJ2-1|TRBV6-5|-
TGTGCCAGCAGTTACTCTGGGGCCCCCCCAGGGAATGAGCAGTTCTTC
CASSYSGAPPGNEQFF
>-|TRBJ1-6|TRBV10-3|-
TGTGCCATCAGTGAGGGAGGGGGGGGACCCCTCCACTTT
CAISEGGGGPLHF
>-|TRBJ1-5|TRBV9|-
TGTGCCAGCAGCGTAGACGGTGGTAGCAATCAGCCCCAGCATTTT
CASSVDGGSNQPQHF
>-|TRBJ1-2|TRBV28|-
TGTGCCAGCAGTGACCGCGGCTATGGCTACACCTTC
CASSDRGYGYTF
>-|TRBJ2-3|TRBV29-1|TRBD2
TGCAGCGCCACGGGGGGAACAACTAGCACAGATACGCAGTATTTT
CSATGGTTSTDTQYF
>-|TRBJ1-5|TRBV11-3|-
TGTGCCAGCAGCCCCCCCGGGACAAACAATCAGCCCCAGCATTTT
CASSPPGTNNQPQHF
>-|TRBJ2-3|TRBV7-7|TRBD2
TGTGCTAGCAGCCCCCAAGTGGCGGGAGATACAGATACGCAGTATTTT
CASSPQVAGDTDTQYF
>-|TRBJ2-5|TRBV12-5|-
TGTGCTAGTGGTTTGGCTCTAGAAGAGACCCAGTACTTC
CASGLALEETQYF
>-|TRBJ2-2|TRBV28|-
TGTGCTTCGTATCGGGGAAACACCGGGGAGCTGTTTTTT
CASYRGNTGELFF
>-|TRBJ2-4|TRBV9|TRBD2
TGTGCCAGCAGCGTAGGGACTAGCGGGCCTGGGAACATTCAGTACTTC
CASSVGTSGPGNIQYF
>-|TRBJ2-1|TRBV5-4|-
TGTGCCAGCAGCTTGGACAGGGGAGGTTACAATGAGCAGTTCTTC
CASSLDRGGYNEQFF
>-|TRBJ2-1|TRBV28|TRBD2
TGTGCCAGCAGTCAAGGACTAGCGGGGGACGAGCAGTTCTTC
CASSQGLAGDEQFF
>-|TRBJ1-5|TRBV7-2|-
TGTGCCAGCAGCTTAAGGGCACTCAGCACAAATCAGCCCCAGCATTTT
CASSLRALSTNQPQHF
>-|TRBJ2-7|TRBV5-1|-
TGCGCCAGCAGCGCTACCCAGGGAAACTACGAGCAGTACTTC
CASSATQGNYEQYF
>-|TRBJ2-1|TRBV11-1|TRBD2
TGTGCCAGCAGCTTGCCGATCATAGCGGGAGGGGGCTACAATGAGCAGTTCTTC
CASSLPIIAGGGYNEQFF
>-|TRBJ1-3|TRBV7-2|-
TGTGCCAGCAGCTTATTAGGGGGGCTAGGAAACACCATATATTTT
CASSLLGGLGNTIYF
>-|TRBJ2-7|TRBV6-5|TRBD1
TGTGCCAGCAGCCCAGTTAGACAGGGGGCCTACGAGCAGTACTTC
CASSPVRQGAYEQYF
>few|TRBJ1-6|TRBV6-5|TRBD1
TGTGCCAGCAGTTACTCCGACAGGGGAGGTTCACCCCTCCACTTT
CASSYSDRGGSPLHF
>-|TRBJ1-2|TRBV18|-
TGTGCCAGCTCACGGGGCCCTAACTATGGCTACACCTTC
CASSRGPNYGYTF
>once|TRBJ2-7|TRBV30|-
TGTGCCTGGAGTGTACGGGTAGTTAATTCCGAGCAGTACTTC
CAWSVRVVNSEQYF
>-|TRBJ2-7|TRBV29-1|-
TGCAGCGTTGAATTTCCAGGGCCCTCCTACGAGCAGTACTTC
CSVEFPGPSYEQYF
>-|TRBJ2-7|TRBV5-1|-
TGCGCCAGCATCCTCCCGACCGATTCCTACGAGCAGTACTTC
CASILPTDSYEQYF
>-|TRBJ1-2|TRBV5-1|-
TGCGCCAGCAGCTTGGATGATCGTGGCTACACCTTC
CASSLDDRGYTF
>-|TRBJ2-5|TRBV4-1|-
TGCGCCAGCAGCCAAGAGGGGGGACAGCAAGAGACCCAGTACTTC
CASSQEGGQQETQYF